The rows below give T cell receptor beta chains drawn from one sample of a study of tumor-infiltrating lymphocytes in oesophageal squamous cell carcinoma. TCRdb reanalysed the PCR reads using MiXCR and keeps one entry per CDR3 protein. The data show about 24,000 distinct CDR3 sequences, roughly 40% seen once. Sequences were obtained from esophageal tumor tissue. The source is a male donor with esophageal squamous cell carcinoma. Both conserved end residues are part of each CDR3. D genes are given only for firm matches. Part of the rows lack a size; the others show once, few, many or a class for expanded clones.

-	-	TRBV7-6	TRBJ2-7	TGTGCCAGCAGCTCCGATATCGATAATTCACCCCTCCACTTC	CASSSDIDNSPLHF
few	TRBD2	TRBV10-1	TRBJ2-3	TGCGCCAGCAGTGAGTCCCCCCCCGGACTAGCGGGTCAGGGAAATACGCAGTATTTT	CASSESPPGLAGQGNTQYF
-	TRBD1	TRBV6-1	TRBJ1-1	TGTGCCAGCAGTTCTTGGACAGGGGGGTCTGAAGCTTTCTTT	CASSSWTGGSEAFF
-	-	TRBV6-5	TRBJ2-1	TGTGTTACCCAGCAACACCAGACCTACGAGCAGTACTTT	CVTQQHQTYEQYF
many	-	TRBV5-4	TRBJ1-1	TGTGCCAGCAGCTTTCAGGGGAACACTGAAGCTTTCTTT	CASSFQGNTEAFF
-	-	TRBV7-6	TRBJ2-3	TGTGCCAGCAGCCCCCCTGGAACAGATACGCAGTATTTT	CASSPPGTDTQYF
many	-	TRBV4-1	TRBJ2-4	TGCGCCAGCAGCCAAGAAAGTCGGGGGGCCAAAGCCAAAAACATTCAGTACTTC	CASSQESRGAKAKNIQYF
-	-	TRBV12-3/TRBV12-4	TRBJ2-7	TGTGCCAGCAGTTTATACAGCTACGAGCAGTACTTC	CASSLYSYEQYF
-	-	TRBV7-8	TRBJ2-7	TGTGCCAGCAGCTTAGTACAGGTTGACGAGCAGTACTTC	CASSLVQVDEQYF
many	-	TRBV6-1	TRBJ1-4	TGTGCCACTAGTAGGAGCAGAAGTAATGAAAAACTGTTTTTT	CATSRSRSNEKLFF
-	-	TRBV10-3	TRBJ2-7	TGTGCCATCAGGACGGGGAACAATGAGCAGTACTTC	CAIRTGNNEQYF
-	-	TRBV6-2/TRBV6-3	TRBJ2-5	TGTGCCAGCAGTTACGCGGAGAGCTCCTACAATGAGCAGTACTTC	CASSYAESSYNEQYF
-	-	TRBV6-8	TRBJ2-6	TGTGCCGTCCACCGGGTGGGGGCCAACGTCCTGACTTTC	CAVHRVGANVLTF
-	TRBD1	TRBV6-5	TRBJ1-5	TGTGCCAGCAGTGAAGTTGACAGGGTGAGTCAGCCCCAGCATTTT	CASSEVDRVSQPQHF
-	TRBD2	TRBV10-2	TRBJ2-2	TGCGCCAGCAGTGAGGGCGGGGGGCACACCGGGGAGCTGTTTTTT	CASSEGGGHTGELFF
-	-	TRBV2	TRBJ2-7	TGTGCCAGCAGTGAAGCCTATTACGAGCAGTACTTC	CASSEAYYEQYF
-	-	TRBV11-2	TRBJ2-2	TGTACCAGCAGCTCAGGGGGGGGATACGGGGAGCTGTTTTTT	CTSSSGGGYGELFF
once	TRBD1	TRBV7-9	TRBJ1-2	TGTGCCAGCAGCTTAGGGACAGGGGAGTCTGGCTACACCTTC	CASSLGTGESGYTF
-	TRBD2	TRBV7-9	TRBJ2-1	TGTGCCAGCAGCCCCAGGACTAGCTTGAATGAGCAGTTCTTC	CASSPRTSLNEQFF
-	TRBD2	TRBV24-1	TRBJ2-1	TGTGCCACCAGTGATTTGGGGACTAGCGGGATTAATGAGCAGTTCTTC	CATSDLGTSGINEQFF
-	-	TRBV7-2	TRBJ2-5	TGTGCCAGCAGCACCCATCTCTCCCAGGGAGAGACCCAGTACTTC	CASSTHLSQGETQYF
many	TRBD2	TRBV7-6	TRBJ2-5	TGTGCCAGCTCCACTAGCGGGGTTTACAATGAGCAGTACTTC	CASSTSGVYNEQYF
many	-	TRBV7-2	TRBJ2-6	TGTGCCAGCAGCTTAGGGCTAAGTGTGGCCAACGTCCTGACTTTC	CASSLGLSVANVLTF
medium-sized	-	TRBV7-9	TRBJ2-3	TGTGCCAGCAGCTCCCGGACTAGCACAGATACGCAGTATTTT	CASSSRTSTDTQYF
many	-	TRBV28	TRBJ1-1	TGTGCCAGTTCCAAAGTCACGGAGGGGCCTTTGAACACTGAAGCTTTCTTT	CASSKVTEGPLNTEAFF
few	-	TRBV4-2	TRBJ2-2	TGTGCCAGCAGCCATGGAGCTATCGGGTCTAACACCGGGGAGCTGTTTTTT	CASSHGAIGSNTGELFF
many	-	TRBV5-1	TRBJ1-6	TGCGCCAGCAGCTTGGAGGGCAGCGTGGATTCACCCCTCCACTTT	CASSLEGSVDSPLHF
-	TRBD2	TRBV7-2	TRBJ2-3	TGTGCCAGCAGCTTAGGTACTAGCGGGAGCACAGATACGCAGTATTTT	CASSLGTSGSTDTQYF
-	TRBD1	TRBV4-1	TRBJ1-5	TGCGCCAGCAGCCCGGCAGGGGGTAATCAGCCCCAGCATTTT	CASSPAGGNQPQHF
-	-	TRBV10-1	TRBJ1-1	TGCGCCAGCAGCTCCACTCGGGGCACTGAAGCTTTCTTT	CASSSTRGTEAFF
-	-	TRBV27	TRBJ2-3	TGTGCCAGCAGTTTCCAACTAGAAGGGCAGTATTTT	CASSFQLEGQYF
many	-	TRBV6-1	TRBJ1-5	TGTGCCAGCAGTTCCGGACCGACATCATCTGGTCGCAATCAGCCCCAGCATTTT	CASSSGPTSSGRNQPQHF